These 20 T cell receptor beta chains were all obtained from the same sample, sequenced in a study of cytomegalovirus exposure and HLA in healthy donors. The PCR was carried out with 60 Vbeta primers and 13 Jbeta primers. Measured with immunoSEQ multiplex PCR; TCRdb has only the in-frame clones, and not every one. The sample records approximately 120,000 clones, about 70% being singletons. Sequencing was carried out using PBMCs. Receptors were obtained from a woman in her forties in good health and CMV-seropositive.

The CDR3 protein is CASSDRPRRDTEAFF. The DNA for the CDR3 is TGTGCCAGCAGCGATCGACCCCGGCGGGACACTGAAGCTTTCTTT. The chain combines TRBV9 with TRBJ1-1; the D is unclear. Germline V gives CDR1 SGDLS, CDR2 YYNGEE. This CDR3 has 15 residues. Trimming cost V 3 bases and J 3 bases, with 15 bases left between them.

The chain is built from TRBV15 and TRBJ2-7, with 7 positions matching TRBD1. Germline V gene sequence: CDR1 LNHNV, CDR2 YYDKDF (reference sequence). The trim removed 1 base at V and 1 base at J, leaving 7 bases unmatched. This CDR3 has 16 amino acids. The CDR3 is CATSRGRPGGSYEQYF. As DNA, the CDR3 is TGTGCCACCAGCAGAGGGAGGCCAGGGGGTTCCTACGAGCAGTACTTC.

V usage is TRBV7-9 and J usage is TRBJ1-1; possibly TRBD1 for D (6 bases). Germline values: CDR1 SEHNR, CDR2 FQNEAQ (reference sequence). With 0 bases removed from V and 10 bases from J, the gap between germline ends came to 12 bases. The CDR3 sequence is 13 residues long. CDR3 region: CASSLAGADRAFF. The DNA of the CDR3 is TGTGCCAGCAGCTTAGCGGGGGCAGATAGAGCTTTCTTT.

The chain has TRBV11-2 and TRBJ2-7; maybe TRBD2 (7 bases). CDR3 size: 12 residues. The V gene's germline CDR1 is SGHAT and CDR2 FQNNGV. V was trimmed by 8 bases and J by 3 bases, leaving 11 bases between them. CDR3 amino acids: CASRGGVYEQYF. The CDR3 DNA reads as TGTGCCAGCCGAGGGGGGGTCTACGAGCAGTACTTC.

The gene calls are TRBV15 and TRBJ2-5; TRBD1 aligns across 7 bases. There are 19 residues in the CDR3. Germline CDR1 is LNHNV and CDR2 is YYDKDF (reference sequence). The trim removed 3 bases at V and 4 bases at J, leaving 20 bases unmatched. CDR3 in amino acids: CATSSPYPTGTQSRETQYF. For the CDR3, the DNA is TGTGCCACCAGCAGCCCCTATCCGACAGGGACCCAATCCCGAGAGACCCAGTACTTC.

CDR3 sequence reads: CASIGTGNTEAFF. CDR3 coding DNA: TGTGCCAGCATCGGGACAGGAAACACTGAAGCTTTCTTT. V gene TRBV2 combines with J gene TRBJ1-1; 8 nucleotides agree with TRBD1. The ends lost 7 bases at V and 2 bases at J; junction bases unmatched: 3. The CDR3 covers 13 residues. CDR1 SNHLY and CDR2 FYNNEI come from the germline V gene.

This clone was counted a few times. This chain connects TRBV4-1 to TRBJ1-1; D not certain. Germline V lookup: CDR1 MGHRA, CDR2 YSYEKL. V lost 1 base to trimming and J lost 5 bases, with 11 bases between them. CDR3 length: 14 amino acids. The DNA of the CDR3 is TGCGCCAGCAGCCAAGTTGCAACAATAACTGAAGCTTTCTTT. Amino acids: CASSQVATITEAFF.

There are a few counts of this clone. The J gene is TRBJ1-6, the V gene TRBV4-2; D possibly corresponds to TRBD1 (6 bases). The CDR3 spans 17 residues. The V gene's germline CDR1 is LGHNA and CDR2 YNFKEQ. V gave up 4 bases and J gave up 0 bases, with 13 bases separating them. CDR3 amino acids: CASSPGGRSSYNSPLHF. The CDR3 DNA sequence: TGTGCCAGCAGCCCGGGGGGGCGAAGCTCCTATAATTCACCCCTCCACTTT.

This sequence joins TRBV5-1 and TRBJ1-3; D call uncertain. V gave up 4 bases and J gave up 0 bases, with 14 bases separating them. Germline-derived CDR1 and CDR2 are SGHRS and YFSETQ. This CDR3 comprises 16 residues. The CDR3 DNA is TGCGCCAGCAGCCCTAGCCGGGCTTCCTCTGGAAACACCATATATTTT. This encodes CASSPSRASSGNTIYF.

This clone was seen only a few times. The chain is built from TRBV2 and TRBJ2-1, with 13 bases identical to TRBD2. The CDR3 has 16 amino acids. The germline V gene has CDR1 SNHLY and CDR2 FYNNEI. The trim removed 6 bases at V and 10 bases at J, leaving 12 bases unmatched. This CDR3 reads CASRDLLAGGLREQFF. CDR3 bases: TGTGCCAGCAGGGACTTACTAGCGGGGGGGCTAAGGGAGCAGTTCTTC.

CDR3 in DNA: TGTGCCAGCAGCGAGGGGGCTCGCGAGACCCAGTACTTC. Translated: CASSEGARETQYF. V usage is TRBV7-6 and J usage is TRBJ2-5; 7 positions agree with TRBD1. Germline trimming cut 5 bases from V and 5 bases from J; bases unmatched to any gene: 5. CDR1 and CDR2 (germline): SGHVS, FNYEAQ. There are 13 residues in the CDR3.

V is TRBV7-2 and J is TRBJ2-7; 7 positions agree with TRBD1. There are 17 residues in the CDR3. Looked up from germline, CDR1 is SGHTA and CDR2 is FQGNSA. After removal of 5 bases from V and 2 bases from J, the junction contained 15 bases not matched to a gene. The CDR3, as DNA: TGTGCCAGCAGCCCACCTAGGGCCGGGACAGAAACCTACGAGCAGTACTTC. Translation: CASSPPRAGTETYEQYF. Complete variable domain (other parts from reference TRBV7-2 and TRBJ2-7): GAGVSQSPSNKVTEKGKDVELRCDPISGHTALYWYRQSLGQGLEFLIYFQGNSAPDKSGLPSDRFSAERTGGSVSTLTIQRTQQEDSAVYLCASSPPRAGTETYEQYFGPGTRLTVT.

In this sample, this clone turned up a few times. The V gene is TRBV10-3, the J gene TRBJ1-2, with D possibly matching TRBD1 (6 bases). V was cut by 0 bases and J by 6 bases, with 8 bases left in between. Germline V gene lookup returns CDR1 ENHRY and CDR2 SYGVKD. This CDR3 contains 13 residues. CDR3 residues: CAISESGAHGYTF. For the CDR3, the DNA is TGTGCCATCAGTGAGTCGGGGGCACATGGCTACACCTTC.

This clone was observed a handful of times. The chain is built from TRBV7-2 and TRBJ1-5; TRBD1 is a possible D gene (6 bases). V was trimmed by 5 bases and J by 6 bases, leaving 11 bases between them. The CDR3 totals 13 residues. Germline V gives CDR1 SGHTA, CDR2 FQGNSA. This CDR3 reads CASSIRGGQPQHF. Here the CDR3 DNA reads TGTGCCAGCAGCATCAGGGGCGGTCAGCCCCAGCATTTT.

This clone was counted a single time. This chain connects TRBV13 to TRBJ1-1; D gene uncertain. This CDR3 is built from 16 residues. CDR1 PRHDT and CDR2 FYEKMQ come from the germline V gene (reference sequence). V was trimmed by 1 base and J by 1 base, leaving 13 bases between them. The CDR3 nucleotides are TGTGCCAGCAGCTTAGTGGCGCCGCGGAGGAACACTGAAGCTTTCTTT. This encodes CASSLVAPRRNTEAFF.

CDR3 loop: CASSERATALRAKNIQYF. The DNA of the CDR3 is TGTGCCAGCAGTGAAAGAGCTACAGCCCTTCGAGCCAAAAACATTCAGTACTTC. The chain joins TRBV6-1 to TRBJ2-4; D is undetermined. Trimming pared 2 bases from V and 0 bases from J, leaving 17 bases between. The CDR3 runs to 18 residues. Germline V gives CDR1 MNHNS, CDR2 SASEGT.

CDR3 sequence reads: CASSHTYEQYF. The CDR3 DNA sequence: TGTGCCAGCAGCCACACCTACGAGCAGTACTTC. The V call is TRBV14, the J call TRBJ2-7, with unresolved D. The germline V gene has CDR1 SGHDN and CDR2 FVKESK. The V and J ends lost 3 bases and 2 bases respectively, with 2 bases between them. This CDR3 contains 11 residues.

The V gene is TRBV15, the J gene TRBJ1-1, with D uncertain. Between the trimmed V and J ends, which lost 7 bases and 4 bases, there was a span of 16 bases. The CDR3 runs 14 residues. Germline V CDR1 and CDR2: LNHNV, YYDKDF (reference sequence). The CDR3 bases are TGTGCCACCATCCCGGCCCCGGGAGGCACTGAAGCTTTCTTT. It encodes CATIPAPGGTEAFF.

CDR3 residues: CASSPWGGNSYEQYF. The CDR3 DNA follows: TGTGCCAGCAGTCCATGGGGGGGGAACTCCTACGAGCAGTACTTC. The genes are TRBV6-5 and TRBJ2-7, with 7 bases identical to TRBD2. Germline V lookup: CDR1 MNHEY, CDR2 SVGAGI. The CDR3 has 15 residues. V lost 5 bases, J lost 0 bases, and 7 bases stayed unmatched.

The rearrangement links TRBV7-9 to TRBJ1-1, with 7 bases lining up with TRBD1. This CDR3 is built from 13 residues. Germline loops: CDR1 SEHNR, CDR2 FQNEAQ (reference sequence). V shed 8 bases and J 5 bases; nucleotides not matched to a gene: 8. The CDR3 DNA reads TGTGCCAGCGGTCAGGGGGTTAGGACTGAAGCTTTCTTT. It encodes CASGQGVRTEAFF.